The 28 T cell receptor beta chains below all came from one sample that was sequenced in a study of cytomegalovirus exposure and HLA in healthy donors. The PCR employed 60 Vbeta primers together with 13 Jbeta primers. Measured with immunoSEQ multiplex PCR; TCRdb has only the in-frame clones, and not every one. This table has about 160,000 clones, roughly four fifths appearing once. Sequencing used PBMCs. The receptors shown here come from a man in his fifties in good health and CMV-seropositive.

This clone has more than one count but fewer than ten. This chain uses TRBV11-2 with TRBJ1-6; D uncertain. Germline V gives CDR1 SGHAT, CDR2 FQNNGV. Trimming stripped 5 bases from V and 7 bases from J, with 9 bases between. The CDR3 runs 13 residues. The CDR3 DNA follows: TGTGCCAGCAGCCCCCGACAAAATTCACCCCTCCACTTT. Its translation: CASSPRQNSPLHF.

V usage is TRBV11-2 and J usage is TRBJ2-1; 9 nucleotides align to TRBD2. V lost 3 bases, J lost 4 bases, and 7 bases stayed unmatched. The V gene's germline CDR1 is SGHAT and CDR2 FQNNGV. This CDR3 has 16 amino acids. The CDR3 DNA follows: TGTGCCAGCAGCTTTGCAGCGGGAGGTTTATACAATGAGCAGTTCTTC. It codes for CASSFAAGGLYNEQFF.

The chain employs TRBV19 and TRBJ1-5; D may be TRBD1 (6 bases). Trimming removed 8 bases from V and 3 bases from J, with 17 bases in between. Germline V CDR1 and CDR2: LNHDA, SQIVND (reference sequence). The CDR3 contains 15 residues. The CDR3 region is CASRSGQAYNQPQHF. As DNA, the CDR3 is TGTGCCAGTCGGTCGGGACAAGCCTACAATCAGCCCCAGCATTTT.

Here the CDR3 DNA reads TGTGCCAGCTCGCGAGGTGTGGACAGGGTGTTTTCTACTGAAGCTTTCTTT. Residues: CASSRGVDRVFSTEAFF. This chain joins TRBV6-9 and TRBJ1-1, with 8 bases fitting TRBD1. The V segment lost 8 bases and the J segment 5 bases; nucleotides outside the gene matches: 19. Per the germline V gene, CDR1 is MNHGY and CDR2 is SVAAGI. The CDR3 has 17 residues.

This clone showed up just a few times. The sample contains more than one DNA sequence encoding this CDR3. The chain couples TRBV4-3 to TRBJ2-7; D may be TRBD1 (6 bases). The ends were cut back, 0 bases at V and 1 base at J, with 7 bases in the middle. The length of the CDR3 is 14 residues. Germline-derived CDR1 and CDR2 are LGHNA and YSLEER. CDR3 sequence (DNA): TGCGCCAGCAGCCAAGATCAGGGGTCCTACGAGCAGTACTTC. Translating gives CASSQDQGSYEQYF.

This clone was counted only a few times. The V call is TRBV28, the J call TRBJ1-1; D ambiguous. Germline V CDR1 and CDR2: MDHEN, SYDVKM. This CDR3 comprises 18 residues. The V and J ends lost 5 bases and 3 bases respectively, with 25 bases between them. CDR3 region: CASSLLYRVYGLDTEAFF. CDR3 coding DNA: TGTGCCAGCAGTCTTCTATACCGGGTATATGGGTTGGACACTGAAGCTTTCTTT.

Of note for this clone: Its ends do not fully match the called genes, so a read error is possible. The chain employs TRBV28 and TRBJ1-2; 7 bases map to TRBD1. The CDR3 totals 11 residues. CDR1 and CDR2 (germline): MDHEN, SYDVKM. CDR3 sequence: CASSLPTGTFF. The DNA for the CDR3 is TGTGCCAGCAGTTTACCGACAGGGACCTTCTTC.

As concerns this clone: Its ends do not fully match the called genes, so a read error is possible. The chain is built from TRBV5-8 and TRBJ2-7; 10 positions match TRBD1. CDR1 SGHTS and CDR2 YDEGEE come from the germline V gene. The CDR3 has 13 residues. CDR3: CASAGTGVYGQYF. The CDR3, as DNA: TGTGCCAGCGCTGGGACAGGGGTTTACGGGCAGTACTTC.

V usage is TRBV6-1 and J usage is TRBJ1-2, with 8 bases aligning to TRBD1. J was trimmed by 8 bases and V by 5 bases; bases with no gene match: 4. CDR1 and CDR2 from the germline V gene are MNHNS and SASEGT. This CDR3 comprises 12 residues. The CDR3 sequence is CASSRDRLGYTF. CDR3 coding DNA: TGTGCCAGCAGTCGGGACAGGTTAGGCTACACCTTC.

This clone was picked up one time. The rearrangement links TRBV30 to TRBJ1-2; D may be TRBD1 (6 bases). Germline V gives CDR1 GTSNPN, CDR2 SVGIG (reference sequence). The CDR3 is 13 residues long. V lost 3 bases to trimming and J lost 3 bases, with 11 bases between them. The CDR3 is CAWSQGRDYGYTF. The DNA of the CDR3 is TGTGCCTGGAGCCAGGGGCGCGACTATGGCTACACCTTC.

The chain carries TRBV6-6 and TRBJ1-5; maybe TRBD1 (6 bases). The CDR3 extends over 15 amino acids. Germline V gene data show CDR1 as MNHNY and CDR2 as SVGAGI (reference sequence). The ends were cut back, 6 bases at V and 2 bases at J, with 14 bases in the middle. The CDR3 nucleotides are TGTGCCAGCAGACGAGGGGGGGGCGGCAATCAGCCCCAGCATTTT. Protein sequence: CASRRGGGGNQPQHF.

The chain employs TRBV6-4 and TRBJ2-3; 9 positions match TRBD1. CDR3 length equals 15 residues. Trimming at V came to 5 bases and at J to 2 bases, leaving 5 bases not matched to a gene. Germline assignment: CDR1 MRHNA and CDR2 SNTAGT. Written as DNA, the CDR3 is TGTGCCAGCAGTACCGGGACAGGGCACACAGATACGCAGTATTTT. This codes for CASSTGTGHTDTQYF.

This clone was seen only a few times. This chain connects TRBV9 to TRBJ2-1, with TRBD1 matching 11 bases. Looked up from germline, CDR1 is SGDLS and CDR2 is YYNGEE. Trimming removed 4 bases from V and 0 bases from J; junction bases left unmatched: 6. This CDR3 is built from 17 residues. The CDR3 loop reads CASSRRTGGRSYNEQFF. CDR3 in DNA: TGTGCCAGCAGCAGGCGGACAGGGGGCCGCTCCTACAATGAGCAGTTCTTC.

CDR3 sequence reads: CASSLRGGETQYF. The CDR3, as DNA: TGTGCCAGCAGCCTACGAGGGGGAGAGACCCAGTACTTC. The chain employs TRBV7-2 and TRBJ2-5; possibly TRBD1 for D (6 bases). CDR3 length: 13 amino acids. V lost 5 bases to trimming and J lost 4 bases, with 11 bases between them. The germline V gene has CDR1 SGHTA and CDR2 FQGNSA.

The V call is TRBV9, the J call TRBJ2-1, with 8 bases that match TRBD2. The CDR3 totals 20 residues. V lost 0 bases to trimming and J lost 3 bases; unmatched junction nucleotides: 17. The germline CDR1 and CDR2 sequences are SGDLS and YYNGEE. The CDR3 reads CASSVGGGALTSVLYNEQFF. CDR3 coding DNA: TGTGCCAGCAGCGTAGGTGGGGGGGCCTTGACTAGCGTGCTCTACAATGAGCAGTTCTTC.

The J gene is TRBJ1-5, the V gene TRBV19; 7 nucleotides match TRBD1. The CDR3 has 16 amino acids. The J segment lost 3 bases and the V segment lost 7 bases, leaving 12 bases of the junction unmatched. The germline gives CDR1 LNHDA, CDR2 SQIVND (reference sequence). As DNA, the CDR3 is TGTGCCAGTACCCCGTCCGGGACAGTTTTCAATCAGCCCCAGCATTTT. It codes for CASTPSGTVFNQPQHF.

This CDR3 reads CASSLVLARPGELFF. For the CDR3, the DNA is TGCGCCAGCAGCTTGGTACTAGCTAGACCCGGGGAGCTGTTTTTT. The chain has TRBV5-1 and TRBJ2-2, with D possibly being TRBD2 (6 bases). V lost 0 bases, J lost 6 bases, and 12 bases lay in between. The CDR3 has 15 amino acids. The germline CDR1 and CDR2 sequences are SGHRS and YFSETQ.

The CDR3 protein is CASSLEPGGIDTQYF. The CDR3 DNA reads TGCGCCAGCAGCTTGGAGCCAGGGGGGATAGATACGCAGTATTTT. The V and J genes are TRBV5-1 and TRBJ2-3; perhaps TRBD1 as D (7 bases). Trimming cost V 0 bases and J 5 bases, with 13 bases left between them. The CDR3 sequence is 15 residues long. Germline CDR1 reads SGHRS; CDR2 reads YFSETQ.

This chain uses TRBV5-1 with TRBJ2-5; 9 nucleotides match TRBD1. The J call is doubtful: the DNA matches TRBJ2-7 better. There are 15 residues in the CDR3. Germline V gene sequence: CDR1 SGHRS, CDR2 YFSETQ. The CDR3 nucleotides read TGCGCCAGCAGCGTGAACAGGGGGCCCGCCTACGAGCAGTACTTC. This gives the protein CASSVNRGPAYEQYF.

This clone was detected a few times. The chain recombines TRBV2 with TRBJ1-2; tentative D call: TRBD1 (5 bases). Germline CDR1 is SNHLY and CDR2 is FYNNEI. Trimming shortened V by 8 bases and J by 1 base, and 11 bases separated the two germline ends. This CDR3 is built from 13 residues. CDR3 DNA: TGTGCCAGCGAGCGGGGGGTTAACTATGGCTACACCTTC. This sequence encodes CASERGVNYGYTF.

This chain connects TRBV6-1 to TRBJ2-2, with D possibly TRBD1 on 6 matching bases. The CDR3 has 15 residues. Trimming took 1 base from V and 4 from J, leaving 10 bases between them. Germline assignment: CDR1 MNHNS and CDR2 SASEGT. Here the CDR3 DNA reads TGTGCCAGCAGTGAAGAACAGGGCGGCACCGGGGAGCTGTTTTTT. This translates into CASSEEQGGTGELFF.

The CDR3 DNA sequence: TGCAGCGTTCTCCCCATGACAGGGTGGCAGACTGAAGCTTTCTTT. Amino acids: CSVLPMTGWQTEAFF. This chain joins TRBV29-1 and TRBJ1-1, with 7 bases lining up with TRBD1. Germline V CDR1 and CDR2: SQVTM, ANQGSEA. V shed 5 bases, J shed 5 bases, and the junction held 14 bases outside the gene matches. The CDR3 contains 15 residues.

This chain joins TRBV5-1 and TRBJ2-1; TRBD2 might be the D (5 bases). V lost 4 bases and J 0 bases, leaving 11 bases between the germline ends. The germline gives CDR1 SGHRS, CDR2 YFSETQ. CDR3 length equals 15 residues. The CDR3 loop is CASSGSASSYNEQFF. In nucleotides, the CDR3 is TGCGCCAGCAGCGGGAGCGCAAGCTCCTACAATGAGCAGTTCTTC.

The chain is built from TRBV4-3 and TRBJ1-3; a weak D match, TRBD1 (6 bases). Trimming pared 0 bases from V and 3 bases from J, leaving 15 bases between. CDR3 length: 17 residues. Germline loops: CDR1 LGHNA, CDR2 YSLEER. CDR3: CASSQEGGAVSGNTIYF. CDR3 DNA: TGCGCCAGCAGCCAAGAAGGGGGAGCGGTTAGTGGAAACACCATATATTTT.

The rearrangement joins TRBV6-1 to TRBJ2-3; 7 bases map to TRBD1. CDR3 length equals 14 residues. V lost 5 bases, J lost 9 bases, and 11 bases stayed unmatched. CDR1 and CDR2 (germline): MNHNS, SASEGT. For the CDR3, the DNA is TGTGCCAGCAGTACCACAATGGGACAGTCGACGCAGTATTTT. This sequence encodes CASSTTMGQSTQYF.

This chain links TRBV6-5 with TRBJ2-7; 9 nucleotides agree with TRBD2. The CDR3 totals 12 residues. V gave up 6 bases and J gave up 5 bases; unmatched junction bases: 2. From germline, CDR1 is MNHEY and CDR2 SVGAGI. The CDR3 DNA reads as TGTGCCAGCAGGTGGACTAGCGACGAGCAGTACTTC. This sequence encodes CASRWTSDEQYF.

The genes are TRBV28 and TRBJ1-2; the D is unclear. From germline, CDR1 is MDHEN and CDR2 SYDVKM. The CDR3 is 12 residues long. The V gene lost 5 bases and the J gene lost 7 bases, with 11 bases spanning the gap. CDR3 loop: CASSLARSGYTF. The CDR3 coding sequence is TGTGCCAGCAGTCTGGCCCGGAGTGGCTACACCTTC.

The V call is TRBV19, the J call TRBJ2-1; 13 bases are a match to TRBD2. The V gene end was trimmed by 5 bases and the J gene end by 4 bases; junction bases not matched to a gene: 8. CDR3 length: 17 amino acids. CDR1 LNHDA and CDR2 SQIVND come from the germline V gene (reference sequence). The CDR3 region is CASSRQGLAGVYNEQFF. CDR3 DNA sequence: TGTGCCAGTAGTCGACAAGGACTAGCGGGAGTGTACAATGAGCAGTTCTTC. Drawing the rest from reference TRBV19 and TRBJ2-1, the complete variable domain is DGGITQSPKYLFRKEGQNVTLSCEQNLNHDAMYWYRQDPGQGLRLIYYSQIVNDFQKGDIAEGYSVSREKKESFPLTVTSAQKNPTAFYLCASSRQGLAGVYNEQFFGPGTRLTVL.